The present T cell receptor beta chain was sequenced within a study of blood T cell repertoires in COVID-19. The CDR3 has 15 amino acids. V gave up 3 bases and J gave up 8 bases; unmatched junction bases: 9. Germline values: CDR1 SEHNR, CDR2 FQNEAQ (reference sequence). Sequencing was performed with immunoSEQ multiplex PCR; in TCRdb, only in-frame clones are kept and a portion is missing. In the table there are about 500,000 clones, approximately 89% of which are singletons. This chain links TRBV7-9 with TRBJ2-1, with 8 bases aligning to TRBD1. Material for sequencing was peripheral blood. This sequence originates from a man between 18 and 29 years old with COVID-19, enrolled during active disease. CDR3 sequence: CASSLRAGGEDEQFF. The CDR3 nucleotides are TGTGCCAGCAGCTTGAGGGCAGGGGGCGAAGATGAGCAGTTCTTC.